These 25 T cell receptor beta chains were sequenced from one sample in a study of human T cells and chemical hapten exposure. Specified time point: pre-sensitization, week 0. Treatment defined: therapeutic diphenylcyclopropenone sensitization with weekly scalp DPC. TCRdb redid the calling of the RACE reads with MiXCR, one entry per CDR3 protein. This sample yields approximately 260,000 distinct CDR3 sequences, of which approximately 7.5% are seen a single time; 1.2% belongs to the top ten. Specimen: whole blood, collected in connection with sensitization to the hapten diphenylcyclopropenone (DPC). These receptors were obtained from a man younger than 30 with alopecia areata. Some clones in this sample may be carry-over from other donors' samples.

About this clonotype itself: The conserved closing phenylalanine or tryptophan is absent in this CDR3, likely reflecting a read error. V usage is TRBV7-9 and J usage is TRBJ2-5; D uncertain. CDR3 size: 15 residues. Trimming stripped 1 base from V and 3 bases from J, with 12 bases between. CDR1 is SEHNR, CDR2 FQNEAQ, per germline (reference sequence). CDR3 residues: CASSLDSYSKETQYL. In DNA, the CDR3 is TGTGCCAGCAGCTTAGATAGCTACAGTAAAGAGACCCAGTACCTC.

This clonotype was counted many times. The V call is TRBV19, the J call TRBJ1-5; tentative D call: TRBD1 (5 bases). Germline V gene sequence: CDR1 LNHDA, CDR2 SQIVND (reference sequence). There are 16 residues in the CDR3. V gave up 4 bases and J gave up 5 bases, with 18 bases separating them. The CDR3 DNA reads TGTGCCAGTAGTACCTGGGCAGGGCTTGAGCATCAGCCCCAGCATTTT. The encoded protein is CASSTWAGLEHQPQHF.

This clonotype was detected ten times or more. The CDR3 protein is CASSLASPGTRPLANYGYTF. In DNA form, the CDR3 reads TGTGCCAGCAGCTTGGCCTCGCCTGGCACCCGTCCTCTAGCTAACTATGGCTACACCTTC. This rearrangement joins TRBV5-5 to TRBJ1-2, with no clear D. Germline CDR1 SGHKS, CDR2 YYEKEE (reference sequence). V lost 0 bases and J lost 0, with 24 bases in between. The CDR3 sequence is 20 residues long.

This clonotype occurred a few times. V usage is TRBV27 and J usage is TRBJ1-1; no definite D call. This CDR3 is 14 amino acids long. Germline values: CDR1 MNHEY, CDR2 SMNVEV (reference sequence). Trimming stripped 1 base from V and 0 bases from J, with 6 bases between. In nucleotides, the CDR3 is TGTGCCAGCAGTTTATTCCGCTTGAACACTGAAGCTTTCTTT. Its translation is CASSLFRLNTEAFF.

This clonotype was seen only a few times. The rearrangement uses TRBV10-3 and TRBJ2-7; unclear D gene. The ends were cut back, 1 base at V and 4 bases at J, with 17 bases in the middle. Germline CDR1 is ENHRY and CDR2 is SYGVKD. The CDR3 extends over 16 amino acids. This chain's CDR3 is CAISELGLHIPYEQYF. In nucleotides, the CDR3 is TGTGCCATCAGTGAGTTAGGGCTACATATCCCTTACGAGCAGTACTTC.

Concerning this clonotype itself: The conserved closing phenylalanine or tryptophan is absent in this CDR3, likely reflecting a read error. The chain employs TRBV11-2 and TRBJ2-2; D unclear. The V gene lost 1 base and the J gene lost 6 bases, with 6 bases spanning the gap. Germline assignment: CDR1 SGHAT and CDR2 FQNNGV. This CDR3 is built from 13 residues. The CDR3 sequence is CASSLGGAGELFL. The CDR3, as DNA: TGTGCCAGCAGCTTAGGTGGGGCCGGGGAGCTGTTTCTT.

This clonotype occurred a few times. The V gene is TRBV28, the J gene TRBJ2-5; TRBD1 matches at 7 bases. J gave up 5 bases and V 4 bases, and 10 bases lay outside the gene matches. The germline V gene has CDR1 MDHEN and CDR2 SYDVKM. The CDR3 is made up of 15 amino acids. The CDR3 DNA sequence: TGTGCCAGCAGTTCCGAGGACAGGACTGCGGAGACCCAGTACTTC. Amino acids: CASSSEDRTAETQYF.

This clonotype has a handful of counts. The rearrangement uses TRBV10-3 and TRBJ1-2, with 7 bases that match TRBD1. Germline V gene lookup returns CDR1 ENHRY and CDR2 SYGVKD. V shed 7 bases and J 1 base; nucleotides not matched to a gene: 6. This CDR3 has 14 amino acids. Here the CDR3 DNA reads TGTGCCATCAACTACCGGGACAGTAACTATGGCTACACCTTC. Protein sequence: CAINYRDSNYGYTF.

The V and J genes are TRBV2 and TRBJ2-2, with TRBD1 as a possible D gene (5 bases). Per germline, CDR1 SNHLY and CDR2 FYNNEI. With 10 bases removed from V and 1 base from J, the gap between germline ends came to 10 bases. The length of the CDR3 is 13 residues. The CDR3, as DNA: TGTGCCACCATGACAGAGAACACCGGGGAGCTGTTTTTT. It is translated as CATMTENTGELFF.

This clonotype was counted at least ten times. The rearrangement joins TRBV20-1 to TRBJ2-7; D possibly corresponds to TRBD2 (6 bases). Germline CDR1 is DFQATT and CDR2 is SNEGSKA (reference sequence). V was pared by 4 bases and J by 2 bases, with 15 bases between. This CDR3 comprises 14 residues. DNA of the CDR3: TGCAGTGCTATGGGCGGGACGGGAGCCTACGAGCAGTACTTC. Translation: CSAMGGTGAYEQYF.

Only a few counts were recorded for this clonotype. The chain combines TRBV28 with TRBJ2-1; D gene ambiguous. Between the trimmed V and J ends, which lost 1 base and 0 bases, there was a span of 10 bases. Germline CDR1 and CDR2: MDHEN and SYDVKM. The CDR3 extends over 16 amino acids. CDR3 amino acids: CASSLFSVSSYNEQFF. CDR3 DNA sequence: TGTGCCAGCAGTTTATTCTCTGTGAGCTCCTACAATGAGCAGTTCTTC.

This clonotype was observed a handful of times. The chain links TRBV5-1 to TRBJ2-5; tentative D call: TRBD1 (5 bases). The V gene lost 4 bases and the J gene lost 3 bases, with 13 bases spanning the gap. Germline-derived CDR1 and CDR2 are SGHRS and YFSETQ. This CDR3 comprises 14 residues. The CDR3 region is CASSQGTPEETQYF. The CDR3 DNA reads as TGCGCCAGCAGCCAGGGTACCCCTGAAGAGACCCAGTACTTC.

The CDR3 loop reads CASSLAGQGISGYTF. The CDR3, as DNA: TGTGCCAGCAGTTTAGCGGGACAGGGGATTTCGGGCTACACCTTC. The rearrangement uses TRBV12-3 or TRBV12-4 and TRBJ1-2, with 10 bases matching TRBD1. Trimming at V came to 0 bases and at J to 8 bases, leaving 6 bases not matched to a gene. This CDR3 spans 15 amino acids.

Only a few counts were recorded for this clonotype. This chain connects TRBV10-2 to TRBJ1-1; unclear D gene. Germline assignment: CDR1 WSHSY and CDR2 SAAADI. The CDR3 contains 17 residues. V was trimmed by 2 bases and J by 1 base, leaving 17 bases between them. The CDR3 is CASSEAEPGSRNTEAFF. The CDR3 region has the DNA TGCGCCAGCAGTGAGGCCGAGCCTGGGTCTAGGAACACTGAAGCTTTCTTT.

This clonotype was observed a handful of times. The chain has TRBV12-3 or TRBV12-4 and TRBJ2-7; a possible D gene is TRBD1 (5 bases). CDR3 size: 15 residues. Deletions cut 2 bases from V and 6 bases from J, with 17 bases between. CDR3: CASSLPGAGPAEQYF. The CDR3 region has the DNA TGTGCCAGCAGTTTACCTGGGGCAGGCCCGGCCGAGCAGTACTTC.

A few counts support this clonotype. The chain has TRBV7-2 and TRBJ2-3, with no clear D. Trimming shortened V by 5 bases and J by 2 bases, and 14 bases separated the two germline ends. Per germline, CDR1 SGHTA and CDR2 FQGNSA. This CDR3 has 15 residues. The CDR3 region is CASSVSLFITDTQYF. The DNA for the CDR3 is TGTGCCAGCAGCGTCAGCCTTTTTATCACAGATACGCAGTATTTT.

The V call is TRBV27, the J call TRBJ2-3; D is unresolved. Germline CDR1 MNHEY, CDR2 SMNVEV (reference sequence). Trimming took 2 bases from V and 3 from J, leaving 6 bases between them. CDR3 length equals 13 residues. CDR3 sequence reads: CASSLIRTDTQYF. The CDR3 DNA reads TGTGCCAGCAGTTTAATAAGGACAGATACGCAGTATTTT.

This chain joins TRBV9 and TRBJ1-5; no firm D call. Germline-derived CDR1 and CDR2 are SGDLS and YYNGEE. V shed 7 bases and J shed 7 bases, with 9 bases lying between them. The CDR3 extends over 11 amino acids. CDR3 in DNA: TGTGCCAGCGGTGTTAACCAGCCCCAGCATTTT. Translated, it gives CASGVNQPQHF.

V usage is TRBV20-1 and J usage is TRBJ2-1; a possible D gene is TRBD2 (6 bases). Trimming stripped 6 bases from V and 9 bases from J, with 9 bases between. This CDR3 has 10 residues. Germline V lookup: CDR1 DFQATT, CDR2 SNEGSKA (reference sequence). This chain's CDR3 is CSAGLIEQFF. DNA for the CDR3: TGCAGTGCCGGACTAATTGAGCAGTTCTTC.

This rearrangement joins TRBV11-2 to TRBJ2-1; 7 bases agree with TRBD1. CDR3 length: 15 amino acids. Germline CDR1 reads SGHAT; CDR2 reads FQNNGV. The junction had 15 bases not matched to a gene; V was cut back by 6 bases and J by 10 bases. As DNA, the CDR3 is TGTGCCAGCAGGCGACCGGGACAGTGGGGTAAGGAGCAGTTCTTC. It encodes CASRRPGQWGKEQFF.

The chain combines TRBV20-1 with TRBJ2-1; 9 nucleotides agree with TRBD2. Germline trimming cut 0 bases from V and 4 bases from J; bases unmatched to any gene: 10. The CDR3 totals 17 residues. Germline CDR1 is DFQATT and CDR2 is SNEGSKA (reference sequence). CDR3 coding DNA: TGCAGTGCTAGAGACTCCCGCGGGGGGGGCGAATACAATGAGCAGTTCTTC. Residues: CSARDSRGGGEYNEQFF.

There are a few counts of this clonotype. CDR3 amino acids: CATRTGGNEQYV. In DNA form, the CDR3 reads TGTGCCACCAGGACAGGCGGCAACGAGCAGTACGTC. This sequence joins TRBV10-3 and TRBJ2-7; 7 bases match TRBD1. J lost 5 bases, V lost 10 bases, and 8 bases had no gene match. This CDR3 has 12 residues. Germline V lookup: CDR1 ENHRY, CDR2 SYGVKD.

CDR3: CASSQLAGPTDTQYF. The DNA of the CDR3 is TGCGCCAGCAGCCAACTAGCGGGTCCCACAGATACGCAGTATTTT. V gene TRBV4-3 combines with J gene TRBJ2-3; 8 bases are shared with TRBD2. The germline gives CDR1 LGHNA, CDR2 YSLEER. J gave up 2 bases and V 2 bases, and 3 bases lay outside the gene matches. CDR3 size: 15 residues.

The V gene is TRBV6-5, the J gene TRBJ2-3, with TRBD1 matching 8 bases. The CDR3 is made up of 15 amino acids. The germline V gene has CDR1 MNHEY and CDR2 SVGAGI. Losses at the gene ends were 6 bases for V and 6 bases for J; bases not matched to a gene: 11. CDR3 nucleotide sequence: TGTGCCAGCAGGCCAGACAGGGGCCGTTTTGATACGCAGTATTTT. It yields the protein CASRPDRGRFDTQYF.

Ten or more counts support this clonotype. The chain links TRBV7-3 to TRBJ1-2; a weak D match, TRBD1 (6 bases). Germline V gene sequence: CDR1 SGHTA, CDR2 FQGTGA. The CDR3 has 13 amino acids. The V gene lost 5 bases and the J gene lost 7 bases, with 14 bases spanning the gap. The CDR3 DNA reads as TGTGCCAGCAGCCTACTGACAGGATCTGGCTACACCTTC. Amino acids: CASSLLTGSGYTF.